This note documents a single T cell receptor beta chain sequence. Its antigen remains unknown. Germline V gene sequence: CDR1 SGHDT, CDR2 YYEEEE. CDR3 length equals 14 residues. The V and J ends lost 2 bases and 8 bases, in that order; junction bases with no gene match: 7. The donors, healthy Caucasians from Russia, were aged roughly 6 to 100. The data were obtained in a study of blood T cells in healthy people across ages. Study-wide context: Per two T cells, template switching captured roughly one barcoded beta molecule. Study-wide results and limits: From one million sequenced T cells, diversity estimates were lower bounds.

Together with a sample-barcoded 5' primer, a J-beta primer mix was included in a second PCR lasting roughly 6 to 12 cycles. TCRdb analysed the 5' RACE reads with MiXCR anew, one entry per CDR3 protein. The sample shows 1.5 million to 2 million distinct CDR3 sequences, roughly 32% of them seen only once. Sequenced material: blood. This sequence originates from a woman aged 25-40 years in good health. The V call is TRBV5-6, the J call TRBJ2-1; TRBD1 matches 7 bases. The DNA for the CDR3 is TGTGCCAGCAGCTTAATGACAGGGTTTGATGAGCAGTTCTTC. This codes for CASSLMTGFDEQFF.